This T cell receptor beta chain was documented in a study of T cell responses to AZD1222 COVID-19 vaccine. On this clone itself: Antigen: not known.

CDR1 is LGHNA and CDR2 is YNFKEQ in the germline V gene. The CDR3 is 17 residues long. Deletions cut 0 bases from V and 5 bases from J, with 18 bases between. The table came from immunoSEQ multiplex PCR; TCRdb's copy has only in-frame clones and leaves some out. This table holds about 160,000 clones, about 91% found once. Study-wide results and caveats: Baseline testing showed seropositivity in only 6 or 7 AZD1222 recipients. Nearly half of the spike-specific TCRs reportedly recognize variant regions that carry no mutations. Donors skewed white British and female; clonal diversity was possibly underestimated.

This sample comprised peripheral blood, obtained 28 days after the second AZD1222 dose. This receptor was obtained from an adult who received the AZD1222 COVID-19 vaccine. The V and J genes are TRBV4-2 and TRBJ2-3; tentatively, D is TRBD2 (6 bases). CDR3 sequence: CASSQDMAGGGLDTQYF. DNA of the CDR3: TGTGCCAGCAGCCAAGACATGGCCGGGGGAGGTTTAGATACGCAGTATTTT.